One T cell receptor (beta chain) is described in this entry. The table came from immunoSEQ multiplex PCR; TCRdb's copy has only in-frame clones and leaves some out. The sample consists of about 60,000 clones, roughly 78% of them appearing once. The data are from a study of blood T cell repertoires in COVID-19. Study information: From the United States, Italy and Spain came samples of acute and convalescent COVID-19.

Unmatched junction bases numbered 5, after V lost 2 bases and J lost 5 bases. CDR3 size: 15 residues. Germline V gene lookup returns CDR1 LGHDT and CDR2 YNNKEL (reference sequence). The TCR sequence derives from a woman older than 75 with acute or convalescent COVID-19. The sample was peripheral blood. The rearrangement joins TRBV3-1 (or the pseudogene TRBV3-2) to TRBJ2-5; 10 positions match TRBD1. The CDR3 here is CASSQRQGATETQYF. The CDR3 nucleotides are TGTGCCAGCAGCCAACGACAGGGGGCAACGGAGACCCAGTACTTC.